This TCR beta chain was captured by sequencing in a study of blood T cell repertoires in COVID-19. Overall study: Sites across the United States, Italy and Spain contributed samples from acute and convalescent COVID-19. The cDNA or gDNA used as material had been derived from T cells, B-cell-depleted T cells, or PBMCs.

Concerning this clone: Germline is not matched at one junction end, which may reflect a read error.

Enrollment of patients from Seattle took place during active infection, with longitudinal follow-up. This CDR3 has 14 residues. Germline lookup yields CDR1 SNHLY and CDR2 FYNNEI. The method was immunoSEQ multiplex PCR; TCRdb's version includes in-frame clones alone and lacks a portion of them. In the table there are 360,000 or so clones, roughly 89% of which are singletons. The clonotype originates from an older woman with COVID-19, enrolled during active disease. The sequenced material came from peripheral blood. The chain has TRBV2 and TRBJ2-4; 8 nucleotides agree with TRBD1. CDR3 residues: CAGRGLGGKNIQYF. In nucleotides, the CDR3 is TGTGCCGGCAGGGGGCTAGGTGGGAAAAACATTCAGTACTTC. The full variable domain, rest sourced from reference TRBV2 and TRBJ2-4, is EPEVTQTPSHQVTQMGQEVILRCVPISNHLYFYWYRQILGQKVEFLVSFYNNEISEKSEIFDDQFSVERPDGSNFTLKIRSTKLEDSAMYFCAGRGLGGKNIQYFGAGTRLSVL.